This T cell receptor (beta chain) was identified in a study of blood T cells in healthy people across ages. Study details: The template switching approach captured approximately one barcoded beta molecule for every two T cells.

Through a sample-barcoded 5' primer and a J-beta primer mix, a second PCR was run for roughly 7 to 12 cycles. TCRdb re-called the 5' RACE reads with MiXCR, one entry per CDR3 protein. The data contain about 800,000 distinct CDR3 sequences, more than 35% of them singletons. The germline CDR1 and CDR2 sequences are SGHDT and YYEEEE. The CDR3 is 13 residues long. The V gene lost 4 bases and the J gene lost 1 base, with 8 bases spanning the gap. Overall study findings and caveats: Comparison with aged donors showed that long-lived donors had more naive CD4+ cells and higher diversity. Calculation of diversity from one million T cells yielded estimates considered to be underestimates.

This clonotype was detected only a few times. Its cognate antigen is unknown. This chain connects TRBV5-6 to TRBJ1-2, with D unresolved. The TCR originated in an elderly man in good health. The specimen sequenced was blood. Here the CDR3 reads CASSPQINYGYTF. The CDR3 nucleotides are TGTGCCAGCAGCCCTCAGATTAACTATGGCTACACCTTC.